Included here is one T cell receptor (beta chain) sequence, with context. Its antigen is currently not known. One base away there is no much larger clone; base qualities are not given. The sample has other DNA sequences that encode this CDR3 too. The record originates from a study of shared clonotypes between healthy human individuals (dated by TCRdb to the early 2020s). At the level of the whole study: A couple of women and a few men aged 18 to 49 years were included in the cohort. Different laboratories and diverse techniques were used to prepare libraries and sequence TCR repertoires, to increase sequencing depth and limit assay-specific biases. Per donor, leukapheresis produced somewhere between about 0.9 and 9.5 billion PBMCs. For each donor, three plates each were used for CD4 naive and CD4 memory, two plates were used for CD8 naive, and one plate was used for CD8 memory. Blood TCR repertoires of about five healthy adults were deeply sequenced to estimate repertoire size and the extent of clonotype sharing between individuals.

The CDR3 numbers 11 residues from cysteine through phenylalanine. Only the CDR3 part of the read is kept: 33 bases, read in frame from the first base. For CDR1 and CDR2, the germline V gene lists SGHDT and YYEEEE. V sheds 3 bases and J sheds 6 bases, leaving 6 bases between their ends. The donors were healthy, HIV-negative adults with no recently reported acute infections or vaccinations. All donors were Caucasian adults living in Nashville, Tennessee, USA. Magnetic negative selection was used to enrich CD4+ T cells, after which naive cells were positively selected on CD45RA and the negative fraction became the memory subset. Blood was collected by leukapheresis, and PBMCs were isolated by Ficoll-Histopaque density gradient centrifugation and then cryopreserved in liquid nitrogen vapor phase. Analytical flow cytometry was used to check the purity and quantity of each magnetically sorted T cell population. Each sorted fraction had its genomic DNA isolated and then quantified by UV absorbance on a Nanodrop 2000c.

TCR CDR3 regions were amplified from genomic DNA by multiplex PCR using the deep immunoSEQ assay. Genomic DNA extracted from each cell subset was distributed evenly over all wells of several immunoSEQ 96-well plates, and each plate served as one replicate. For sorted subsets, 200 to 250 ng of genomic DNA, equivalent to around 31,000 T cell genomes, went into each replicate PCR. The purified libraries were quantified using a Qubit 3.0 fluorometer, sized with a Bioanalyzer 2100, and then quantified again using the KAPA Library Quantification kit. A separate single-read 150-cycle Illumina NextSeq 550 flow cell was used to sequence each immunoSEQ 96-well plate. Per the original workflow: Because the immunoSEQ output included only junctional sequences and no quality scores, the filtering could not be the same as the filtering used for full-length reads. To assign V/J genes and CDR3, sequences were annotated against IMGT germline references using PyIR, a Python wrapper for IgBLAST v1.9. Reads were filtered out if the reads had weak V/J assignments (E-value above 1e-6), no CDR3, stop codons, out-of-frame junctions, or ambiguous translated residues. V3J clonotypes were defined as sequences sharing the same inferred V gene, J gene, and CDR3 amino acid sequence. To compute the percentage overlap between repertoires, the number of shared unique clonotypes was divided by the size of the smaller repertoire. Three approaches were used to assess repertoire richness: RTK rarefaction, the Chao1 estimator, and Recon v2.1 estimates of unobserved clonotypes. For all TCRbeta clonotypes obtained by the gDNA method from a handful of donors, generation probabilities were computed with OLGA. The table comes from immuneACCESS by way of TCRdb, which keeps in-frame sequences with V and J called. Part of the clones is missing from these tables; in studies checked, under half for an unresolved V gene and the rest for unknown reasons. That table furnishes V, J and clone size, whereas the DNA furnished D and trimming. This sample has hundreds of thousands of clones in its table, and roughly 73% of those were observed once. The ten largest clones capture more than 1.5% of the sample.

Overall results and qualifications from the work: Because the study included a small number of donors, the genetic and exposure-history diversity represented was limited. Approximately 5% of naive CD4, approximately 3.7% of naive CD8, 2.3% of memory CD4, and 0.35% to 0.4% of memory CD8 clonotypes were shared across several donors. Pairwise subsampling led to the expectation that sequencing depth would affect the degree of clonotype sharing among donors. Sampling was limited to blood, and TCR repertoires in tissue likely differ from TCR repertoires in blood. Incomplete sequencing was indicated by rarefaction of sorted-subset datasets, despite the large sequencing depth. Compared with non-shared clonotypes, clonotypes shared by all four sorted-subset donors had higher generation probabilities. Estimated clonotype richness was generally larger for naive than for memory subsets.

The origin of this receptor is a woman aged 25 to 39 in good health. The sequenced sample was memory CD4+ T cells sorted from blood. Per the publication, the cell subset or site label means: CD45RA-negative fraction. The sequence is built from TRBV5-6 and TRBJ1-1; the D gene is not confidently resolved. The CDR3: CASSSDAEAFF. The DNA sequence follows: TGTGCCAGCAGCTCGGACGCTGAAGCTTTCTTT.